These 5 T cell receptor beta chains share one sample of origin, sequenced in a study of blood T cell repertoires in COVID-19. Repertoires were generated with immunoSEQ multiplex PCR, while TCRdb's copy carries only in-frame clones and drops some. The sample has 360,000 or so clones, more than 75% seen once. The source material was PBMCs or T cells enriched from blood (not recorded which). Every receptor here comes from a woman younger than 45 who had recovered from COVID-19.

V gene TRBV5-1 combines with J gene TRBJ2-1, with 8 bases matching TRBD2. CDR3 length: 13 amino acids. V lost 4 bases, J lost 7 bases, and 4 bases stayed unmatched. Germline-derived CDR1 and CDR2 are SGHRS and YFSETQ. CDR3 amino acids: CASSGLAGNEQFF. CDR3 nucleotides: TGCGCCAGCAGCGGACTAGCTGGGAATGAGCAGTTCTTC. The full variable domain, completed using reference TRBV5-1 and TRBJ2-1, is KAGVTQTPRYLIKTRGQQVTLSCSPISGHRSVSWYQQTPGQGLQFLFEYFSETQRNKGNFPGRFSGRQFSNSRSEMNVSTLELGDSALYLCASSGLAGNEQFFGPGTRLTVL.

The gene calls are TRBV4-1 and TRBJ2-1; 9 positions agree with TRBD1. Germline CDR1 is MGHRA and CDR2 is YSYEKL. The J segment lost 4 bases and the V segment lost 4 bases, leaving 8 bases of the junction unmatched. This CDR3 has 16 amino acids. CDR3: CASSPMGQGVYNEQFF. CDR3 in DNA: TGCGCCAGCAGCCCTATGGGACAGGGAGTGTACAATGAGCAGTTCTTC.

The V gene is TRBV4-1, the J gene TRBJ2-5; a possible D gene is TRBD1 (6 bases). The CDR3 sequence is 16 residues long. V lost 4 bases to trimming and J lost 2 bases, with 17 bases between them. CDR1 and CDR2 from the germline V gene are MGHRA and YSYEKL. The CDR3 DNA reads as TGCGCCAGCAGCCTAGTCGTCGGGACAAGTCAAGAGACCCAGTACTTC. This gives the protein CASSLVVGTSQETQYF.

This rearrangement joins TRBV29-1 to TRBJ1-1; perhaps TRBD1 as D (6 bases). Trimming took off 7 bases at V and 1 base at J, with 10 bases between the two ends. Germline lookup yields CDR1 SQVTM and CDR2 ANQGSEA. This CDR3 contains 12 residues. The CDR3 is CSGGHENTEAFF. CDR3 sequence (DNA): TGCAGCGGGGGACATGAGAACACTGAAGCTTTCTTT.

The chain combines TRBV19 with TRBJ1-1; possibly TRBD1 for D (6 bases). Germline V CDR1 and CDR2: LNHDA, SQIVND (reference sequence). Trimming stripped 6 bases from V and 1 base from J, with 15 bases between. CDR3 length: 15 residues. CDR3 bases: TGTGCCAGTAGATCAAGACAGGAGAGGAACACTGAAGCTTTCTTT. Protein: CASRSRQERNTEAFF. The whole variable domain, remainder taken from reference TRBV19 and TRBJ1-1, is DGGITQSPKYLFRKEGQNVTLSCEQNLNHDAMYWYRQDPGQGLRLIYYSQIVNDFQKGDIAEGYSVSREKKESFPLTVTSAQKNPTAFYLCASRSRQERNTEAFFGQGTRLTVV.